The 23 T cell receptor beta chains below come from one sample, sequenced in a study of shared clonotypes between healthy human individuals. The protocol was immunoSEQ multiplex PCR, while the TCRdb copy is restricted to in-frame clones and leaves out a portion. The table lists about 1.1 million clones, around 78% of them singletons. Sequencing was performed on memory CD4+ T cells from PBMCs. Regarding subset: CD45RA-negative fraction. All receptors derive from a young man in good health. Some clones in this sample may be carry-over from other donors' samples.

The V gene is TRBV29-1, the J gene TRBJ2-2; either TRBD1 or TRBD2 may fit D (5 bases each). The CDR3 has 16 residues. Deletions cut 0 bases from V and 6 bases from J, with 17 bases between. The germline V gene has CDR1 SQVTM and CDR2 ANQGSEA. CDR3: CSVEDSATMGAGELFF. Here the CDR3 DNA reads TGCAGCGTTGAAGATTCTGCGACCATGGGGGCCGGGGAGCTGTTTTTT.

Of note for this clone: In the same sample, other DNA sequences code for this CDR3. The rearrangement uses TRBV20-1 and TRBJ2-7; D remains unclear. Germline V gene lookup returns CDR1 DFQATT and CDR2 SNEGSKA (reference sequence). Trimming removed 0 bases at V and 3 bases at J, with 3 bases between. This CDR3 region has 11 residues. CDR3 residues: CSARDNYEQYF. The CDR3 nucleotides read TGCAGTGCTAGAGACAACTACGAGCAGTACTTC.

V usage is TRBV28 and J usage is TRBJ1-4; no clear D. The germline CDR1 and CDR2 sequences are MDHEN and SYDVKM. This CDR3 region has 16 residues. Trimming stripped 1 base from V and 8 bases from J, with 17 bases between. The CDR3 here is CASSLSRSVLFEKLFF. CDR3 DNA sequence: TGTGCCAGCAGTTTATCCAGGTCGGTTTTGTTCGAAAAACTGTTTTTT.

For this clone: This same CDR3 is encoded by further DNA sequences in the sample. This chain joins TRBV28 and TRBJ1-2; possibly TRBD1 for D (5 bases). The ends were cut back, 3 bases at V and 4 bases at J, with 9 bases in the middle. The CDR3 has 13 residues. CDR1 MDHEN and CDR2 SYDVKM come from the germline V gene. The CDR3, as DNA: TGTGCCAGCAGTTTTCAGGGTGCCTATGGCTACACCTTC. Protein: CASSFQGAYGYTF.

The chain employs TRBV5-1 and TRBJ1-2; 8 bases fit TRBD1. After removal of 4 bases from V and 5 bases from J, the junction contained 7 bases not matched to a gene. Germline V gives CDR1 SGHRS, CDR2 YFSETQ. There are 14 residues in the CDR3. The CDR3 DNA follows: TGCGCCAGCAGCCCCAGACAGGGGCCGTATGGCTACACCTTC. Its translation: CASSPRQGPYGYTF.

The chain couples TRBV19 to TRBJ2-4; either TRBD1 or TRBD2 may supply D (9 bases each). This CDR3 comprises 18 residues. CDR1 and CDR2 from the germline V gene are LNHDA and SQIVND (reference sequence). V was shortened by 3 bases and J by 7 bases, with 25 bases between the two germline ends. CDR3: CASSIRDRVASGGNIQYF. CDR3 sequence (DNA): TGTGCCAGTAGTATCCGGGACAGGGTAGCCAGCGGGGGGAACATTCAGTACTTC. The full variable domain, its missing parts supplied by reference TRBV19 and TRBJ2-4, is DGGITQSPKYLFRKEGQNVTLSCEQNLNHDAMYWYRQDPGQGLRLIYYSQIVNDFQKGDIAEGYSVSREKKESFPLTVTSAQKNPTAFYLCASSIRDRVASGGNIQYFGAGTRLSVL.

V and J are TRBV6-6 and TRBJ2-1, with 10 bases lining up with TRBD2. The germline CDR1 and CDR2 sequences are MNHNY and SVGAGI (reference sequence). J was trimmed by 2 bases and V by 9 bases; bases with no gene match: 7. This CDR3 is 15 amino acids long. In nucleotides, the CDR3 is TGTGCCAGTCGGCGAACTAGCGGGACCTACAATGAGCAGTTCTTC. This encodes CASRRTSGTYNEQFF.

The V call is TRBV28, the J call TRBJ2-1; 7 bases agree with TRBD1. V lost 8 bases, J lost 1 base, and 5 bases stayed unmatched. This CDR3 has 14 amino acids. Germline V lookup: CDR1 MDHEN, CDR2 SYDVKM. Here the CDR3 reads CASYDRVSYNEQFF. The CDR3 nucleotides are TGTGCCAGCTATGACAGGGTATCCTACAATGAGCAGTTCTTC.

As DNA, the CDR3 is TGTGCCAGCAGCCAGGGCGGCTACTCTGGGGCCAACGTCCTGACTTTC. Its translation: CASSQGGYSGANVLTF. This chain joins TRBV11-1 and TRBJ2-6, with D possibly matching TRBD1 (5 bases). From germline, CDR1 is SGHAT and CDR2 FQDESV (reference sequence). The length of the CDR3 is 16 residues. V was cut by 5 bases and J by 0 bases, with 11 bases left in between.

This clone was counted a single time. V and J are TRBV11-2 and TRBJ2-3; D is perhaps TRBD2 (5 bases). The V and J ends lost 2 bases and 11 bases respectively, with 17 bases between them. The CDR3 contains 14 residues. From germline, CDR1 is SGHAT and CDR2 FQNNGV. The CDR3 DNA reads TGTGCCAGCAGCTTAACCGGAGCCGCCGGGGAGCAGTATTTT. Amino acids: CASSLTGAAGEQYF.

This sequence joins TRBV5-1 and TRBJ1-4; D not certain. V shed 3 bases and J shed 8 bases, with 20 bases lying between them. This CDR3 has 16 amino acids. The germline gives CDR1 SGHRS, CDR2 YFSETQ. The CDR3 DNA sequence: TGCGCCAGCAGCTCCGAACCGGGTCTAGGATACGAAAAACTGTTTTTT. Translation gives CASSSEPGLGYEKLFF.

The V and J genes are TRBV7-9 and TRBJ2-1, with D uncertain. The CDR3 covers 11 residues. V was shortened by 4 bases and J by 9 bases, with 7 bases between the two germline ends. CDR1 and CDR2 (germline): SEHNR, FQNEAQ (reference sequence). CDR3 DNA: TGTGCCAGCAGCTCCCTGATTGAGCAGTTCTTC. It encodes CASSSLIEQFF.

This clone was seen a handful of times. Different DNA sequences within this sample yield the same CDR3. This sequence joins TRBV5-1 and TRBJ1-5; D gene ambiguous. Trimming took off 0 bases at V and 9 bases at J, with 7 bases between the two ends. Per germline, CDR1 SGHRS and CDR2 YFSETQ. The CDR3 is made up of 12 amino acids. The CDR3 coding sequence is TGCGCCAGCAGCTTGGGGGCAGGGCCCCAGCATTTT. Its translation is CASSLGAGPQHF.

The rearrangement uses TRBV27 and TRBJ1-1; D is perhaps TRBD1 (5 bases). Between the trimmed V and J ends, which lost 6 bases and 4 bases, there was a span of 21 bases. Germline V gives CDR1 MNHEY, CDR2 SMNVEV (reference sequence). This CDR3 has 16 amino acids. The CDR3 protein is CASRPLKGARSTEAFF. In nucleotides, the CDR3 is TGTGCCAGCAGGCCTCTCAAAGGGGCGCGGAGCACTGAAGCTTTCTTT.

The genes are TRBV11-2 and TRBJ2-1; 13 nucleotides line up with TRBD2. V shed 5 bases and J 8 bases; nucleotides not matched to a gene: 6. The CDR3 contains 15 residues. Germline V lookup: CDR1 SGHAT, CDR2 FQNNGV. For the CDR3, the DNA is TGTGCCAGCAGCCTTACTAGCGGGAGGGCCGATGAGCAGTTCTTC. Its protein is CASSLTSGRADEQFF.

This sequence joins TRBV6-5 and TRBJ2-5; tentative D call: TRBD1 (6 bases). Germline CDR1 is MNHEY and CDR2 is SVGAGI. Trimming left V 5 bases short and J 1 base short, with 8 bases between. The CDR3 is made up of 13 amino acids. CDR3 region: CASSRTVQETQYF. For the CDR3, the DNA is TGTGCCAGCAGTAGGACAGTCCAAGAGACCCAGTACTTC.

The rearrangement uses TRBV15 and TRBJ2-1, with D perhaps TRBD1 (5 bases). The CDR3 is made up of 13 amino acids. V lost 0 bases and J 12 bases, leaving 12 bases between the germline ends. Germline V gene lookup returns CDR1 LNHNV and CDR2 YYDKDF (reference sequence). The CDR3 sequence: CATSREAGLGQFF. The CDR3 DNA reads as TGTGCCACCAGCAGAGAGGCAGGGCTTGGGCAGTTCTTC. Together with reference TRBV15 and TRBJ2-1, the CDR3 gives the full variable domain: DAMVIQNPRYQVTQFGKPVTLSCSQTLNHNVMYWYQQKSSQAPKLLFHYYDKDFNNEADTPDNFQSRRPNTSFCFLDIRSPGLGDTAMYLCATSREAGLGQFFGPGTRLTVL.

V usage is TRBV30 and J usage is TRBJ2-3, with D hard to call. The CDR3 runs 15 residues. The V gene lost 4 bases and the J gene lost 2 bases, with 16 bases spanning the gap. CDR1 is GTSNPN, CDR2 SVGIG, per germline (reference sequence). The CDR3 sequence: CAWNPETTDTDTQYF. CDR3 in DNA: TGTGCCTGGAATCCGGAAACAACCGACACAGATACGCAGTATTTT.

This rearrangement joins TRBV9 to TRBJ2-7; D is possibly TRBD2 (6 bases). Deletions cut 0 bases from V and 0 bases from J, with 10 bases between. This CDR3 is 15 amino acids long. Germline V lookup: CDR1 SGDLS, CDR2 YYNGEE. In DNA, the CDR3 is TGTGCCAGCAGCGTAGGGGGAGGTCACTCCTACGAGCAGTACTTC. Translating gives CASSVGGGHSYEQYF.

This chain links TRBV7-9 with TRBJ1-2; D remains ambiguous. V lost 2 bases, J lost 7 bases, and 11 bases lay in between. This CDR3 has 13 amino acids. Germline CDR1 SEHNR, CDR2 FQNEAQ (reference sequence). DNA of the CDR3: TGTGCCAGCAGCTTAACAGTGGTCGTTGGCTACACCTTC. This sequence encodes CASSLTVVVGYTF.

V is TRBV7-9 and J is TRBJ2-3, with D uncertain. The CDR3 is 12 amino acids. Trimming removed 4 bases at V and 10 bases at J, with 12 bases between. The germline V gene encodes CDR1 SEHNR and CDR2 FQNEAQ (reference sequence). This CDR3 reads CASSYEGRPQYF. CDR3 coding DNA: TGTGCCAGCAGCTACGAAGGACGCCCGCAGTATTTT.

Turning to this clone: Additional DNA sequences in this sample encode the identical CDR3. V and J are TRBV2 and TRBJ1-1; TRBD1 might be the D (5 bases). The CDR3 runs 14 residues. V lost 3 bases and J 2 bases, leaving 10 bases between the germline ends. Germline V CDR1 and CDR2: SNHLY, FYNNEI. DNA of the CDR3: TGTGCCAGCAGTGAGCAGGGAACCAACACTGAAGCTTTCTTT. Its translation is CASSEQGTNTEAFF. Complete variable domain (other parts from reference TRBV2 and TRBJ1-1): EPEVTQTPSHQVTQMGQEVILRCVPISNHLYFYWYRQILGQKVEFLVSFYNNEISEKSEIFDDQFSVERPDGSNFTLKIRSTKLEDSAMYFCASSEQGTNTEAFFGQGTRLTVV.

This clone was counted once. The V gene is TRBV20-1, the J gene TRBJ2-5; D may be TRBD2 (6 bases). Germline-derived CDR1 and CDR2 are DFQATT and SNEGSKA (reference sequence). Trimming stripped 6 bases from V and 4 bases from J, with 9 bases between. The CDR3 runs 11 residues. The CDR3 coding sequence is TGCAGTGCAGGAGGGGTAGAGACCCAGTACTTC. Translation gives CSAGGVETQYF.